Listed below are T cell receptor beta chains from one sample, sequenced in a study of shared clonotypes between healthy human individuals. The table came from immunoSEQ multiplex PCR; TCRdb's copy has only in-frame clones and leaves some out. The data hold approximately 500,000 clones, with 95% to 97% observed a single time. The sample taken for sequencing was naive CD4+ T cells sorted from blood. These receptors originate from a woman under 40 in good health. The CDR3 runs from the conserved cysteine through the conserved F or W. D genes are given only for firm matches. Rows give clone size only sometimes, using once, few, many, or a class for an expanded clone.

j_call: TRBJ2-7; clone_size: NA; v_call: TRBV10-2; d_call: TRBD2; cdr3_nt: TGCGCCAGCAGGGCCGGGACTAGCGGGACCTACGAGCAGTACTTC; cdr3_aa: CASRAGTSGTYEQYF
j_call: TRBJ2-2; clone_size: NA; v_call: TRBV18; d_call: TRBD1; cdr3_nt: TGTGCCAGCTCACCCTCGGGACAGCGGAACACCGGGGAGCTGTTTTTT; cdr3_aa: CASSPSGQRNTGELFF
j_call: TRBJ2-1; clone_size: once; v_call: TRBV6-1; d_call: NA; cdr3_nt: TGTGCCAGCACCCCCCACAATGAGCAGTTCTTC; cdr3_aa: CASTPHNEQFF
j_call: TRBJ1-5; clone_size: NA; v_call: TRBV18; d_call: NA; cdr3_nt: TGTGCCAGCTCCGGGGGTAGCAATCAGCCCCAGCATTTT; cdr3_aa: CASSGGSNQPQHF
j_call: TRBJ2-7; clone_size: NA; v_call: TRBV25-1; d_call: TRBD1; cdr3_nt: TGTGCCAGCAGTGAACTTACGACAGGGAAATACGAGCAGTACTTC; cdr3_aa: CASSELTTGKYEQYF
j_call: TRBJ2-1; clone_size: NA; v_call: TRBV5-1; d_call: TRBD2; cdr3_nt: TGCGCCAGCCACGGACTAGCGGGAGTTTACAATGAGCAGTTCTTC; cdr3_aa: CASHGLAGVYNEQFF
j_call: TRBJ2-7; clone_size: NA; v_call: TRBV2; d_call: NA; cdr3_nt: TGTGCCAGCAGCGCCGACGGGTACTACGAGCAGTACTTC; cdr3_aa: CASSADGYYEQYF
j_call: TRBJ2-2; clone_size: NA; v_call: TRBV18; d_call: TRBD1; cdr3_nt: TGTGCCAGCTCACCACAGGCAGGGGGCACCCACGGGGAGCTGTTTTTT; cdr3_aa: CASSPQAGGTHGELFF
j_call: TRBJ1-1; clone_size: once; v_call: TRBV5-5; d_call: NA; cdr3_nt: TGTGCCAGCAGCTTGGTGGGATACGAAGCTTTCTTT; cdr3_aa: CASSLVGYEAFF
j_call: TRBJ2-3; clone_size: NA; v_call: TRBV9; d_call: TRBD1; cdr3_nt: TGTGCCAGCAGCGTAGCGGGACAGGGATTCGCAGATACGCAGTATTTT; cdr3_aa: CASSVAGQGFADTQYF
j_call: TRBJ1-3; clone_size: NA; v_call: TRBV2; d_call: TRBD1; cdr3_nt: TGTGCCAGCAGGGTTTCGACAGGGTCTGGAAACACCATATATTTT; cdr3_aa: CASRVSTGSGNTIYF
j_call: TRBJ1-2; clone_size: NA; v_call: TRBV5-4; d_call: TRBD1; cdr3_nt: TGTGCCAGCAGCCGGACTCCCGGGACAGGGTGGGTTACTAACTATGGCTACACCTTC; cdr3_aa: CASSRTPGTGWVTNYGYTF
j_call: TRBJ1-2; clone_size: NA; v_call: TRBV2; d_call: NA; cdr3_nt: TGTGCCAGCACCAGAGGCGAGGTCGGGACCGGCGAGGACTATGGCTACACCTTC; cdr3_aa: CASTRGEVGTGEDYGYTF
j_call: TRBJ2-2; clone_size: NA; v_call: TRBV9; d_call: NA; cdr3_nt: TGTGCCAGCAGCGTAGTAGCGAGGGCTGCCGCGAACACCGGGGAGCTGTTTTTT; cdr3_aa: CASSVVARAAANTGELFF
j_call: TRBJ1-6; clone_size: NA; v_call: TRBV28; d_call: NA; cdr3_nt: TGTGCCAGCAGTTCCGATCAATCACCCCTCCACTTT; cdr3_aa: CASSSDQSPLHF
j_call: TRBJ2-3; clone_size: once; v_call: TRBV19; d_call: TRBD2; cdr3_nt: TGTGCCAGTCGAAACCTAGCGGGAGGGAACCCTAGCACAGATACGCAGTATTTT; cdr3_aa: CASRNLAGGNPSTDTQYF
j_call: TRBJ2-7; clone_size: NA; v_call: TRBV7-9; d_call: TRBD2; cdr3_nt: TGTGCCAGCAAGCGGGAGGGCGAGCAGTACTTC; cdr3_aa: CASKREGEQYF
j_call: TRBJ1-2; clone_size: NA; v_call: TRBV28; d_call: NA; cdr3_nt: TGTGCCAGCAGTTTATGGCCCCGTGAGGGCTACACCTTC; cdr3_aa: CASSLWPREGYTF
j_call: TRBJ2-3; clone_size: NA; v_call: TRBV7-9; d_call: NA; cdr3_nt: TGTGCCAGCGCCTGGGGTACAGATACGCAGTATTTT; cdr3_aa: CASAWGTDTQYF
j_call: TRBJ2-2; clone_size: once; v_call: TRBV21-1; d_call: NA; cdr3_nt: TGTGCCAGCAGAGGAGGAGGTCAGCGGGTAAACACCGGGGAGCTGTTTTTT; cdr3_aa: CASRGGGQRVNTGELFF
j_call: TRBJ2-5; clone_size: NA; v_call: TRBV7-9; d_call: TRBD2; cdr3_nt: TGTGCCAGCAGCTCGGGACTAGCGGGATTCGGAGAGACCCAGTACTTC; cdr3_aa: CASSSGLAGFGETQYF
j_call: TRBJ2-1; clone_size: NA; v_call: TRBV29-1; d_call: NA; cdr3_nt: TGCAGCGTAGTGAAACGTGGTTCTTACAATGAGCAGTTCTTC; cdr3_aa: CSVVKRGSYNEQFF
j_call: TRBJ2-2; clone_size: once; v_call: TRBV5-3; d_call: TRBD2; cdr3_nt: TGTGCCAGAAGCGGCTGGGGGGCAGAACTAGCGGAGACAAACACCGGGGAGCTGTTTTTT; cdr3_aa: CARSGWGAELAETNTGELFF
j_call: TRBJ2-1; clone_size: NA; v_call: TRBV29-1; d_call: NA; cdr3_nt: TGCAGCGCCCGTATGCCCAATGAGCAGTTCTTC; cdr3_aa: CSARMPNEQFF
j_call: TRBJ1-5; clone_size: NA; v_call: TRBV7-9; d_call: NA; cdr3_nt: TGTGCCAGCAGCTTAGATGCCGGCCCCCAGCATTTT; cdr3_aa: CASSLDAGPQHF
j_call: TRBJ1-4; clone_size: NA; v_call: TRBV4-1; d_call: NA; cdr3_nt: TGCGCCAGCAGCCAAGAGGTCCAGGGGTGGAAACTGTTTTTT; cdr3_aa: CASSQEVQGWKLFF
j_call: TRBJ2-7; clone_size: NA; v_call: TRBV18; d_call: NA; cdr3_nt: TGTGCCAGCTCACCCGGGACCGAAAGCTACGAGCAGTACTTC; cdr3_aa: CASSPGTESYEQYF
j_call: TRBJ1-1; clone_size: NA; v_call: TRBV29-1; d_call: TRBD1; cdr3_nt: TGCAGCGTTGTGGGGACAGGGGTTTTGAACACTGAAGCTTTCTTT; cdr3_aa: CSVVGTGVLNTEAFF
j_call: TRBJ2-7; clone_size: NA; v_call: TRBV2; d_call: NA; cdr3_nt: TGTGCCAGCCTAGAGACTAGAAACCCCTACGAGCAGTACTTC; cdr3_aa: CASLETRNPYEQYF
j_call: TRBJ1-4; clone_size: NA; v_call: TRBV29-1; d_call: NA; cdr3_nt: TGCAGCGGTCTTACAGGGCTTAATGAAAAACTGTTTTTT; cdr3_aa: CSGLTGLNEKLFF
j_call: TRBJ2-7; clone_size: NA; v_call: TRBV11-2; d_call: NA; cdr3_nt: TGTGCCAGCAGCTTATTCGACGAATACGAGCAGTACTTC; cdr3_aa: CASSLFDEYEQYF